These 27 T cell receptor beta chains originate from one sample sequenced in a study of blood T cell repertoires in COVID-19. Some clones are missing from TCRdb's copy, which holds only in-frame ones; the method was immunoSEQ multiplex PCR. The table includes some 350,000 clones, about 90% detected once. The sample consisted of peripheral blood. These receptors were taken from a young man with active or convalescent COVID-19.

Here the CDR3 reads CASSYPRPWTVETQYF. CDR3 bases: TGTGCCAGCAGTTACCCCCGGCCATGGACAGTAGAGACCCAGTACTTC. The chain is built from TRBV6-6 and TRBJ2-5; tentatively, D is TRBD1 (6 bases). With 2 bases removed from V and 4 bases from J, the gap between germline ends came to 17 bases. CDR1 and CDR2 (germline): MNHNY, SVGAGI (reference sequence). This CDR3 comprises 16 residues.

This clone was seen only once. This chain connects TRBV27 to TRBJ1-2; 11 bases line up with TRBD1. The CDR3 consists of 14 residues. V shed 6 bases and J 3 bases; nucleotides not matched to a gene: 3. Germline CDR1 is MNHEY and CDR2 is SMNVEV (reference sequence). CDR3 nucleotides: TGTGCCAGCAGCCAGGGACAGGGGGACTATGGCTACACCTTC. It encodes CASSQGQGDYGYTF.

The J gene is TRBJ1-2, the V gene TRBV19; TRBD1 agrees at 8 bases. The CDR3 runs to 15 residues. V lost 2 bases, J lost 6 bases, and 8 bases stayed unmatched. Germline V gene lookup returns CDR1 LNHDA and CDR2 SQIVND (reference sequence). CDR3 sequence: CASSISPGGADGYTF. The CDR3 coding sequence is TGTGCCAGTAGTATATCGCCAGGGGGCGCGGATGGCTACACCTTC.

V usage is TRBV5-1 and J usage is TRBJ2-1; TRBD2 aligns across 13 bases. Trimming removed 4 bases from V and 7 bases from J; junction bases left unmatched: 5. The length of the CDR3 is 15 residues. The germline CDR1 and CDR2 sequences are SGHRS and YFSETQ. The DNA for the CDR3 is TGCGCCAGCAGCCCGGGGACTAGCGGGACTAATGAGCAGTTCTTC. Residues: CASSPGTSGTNEQFF.

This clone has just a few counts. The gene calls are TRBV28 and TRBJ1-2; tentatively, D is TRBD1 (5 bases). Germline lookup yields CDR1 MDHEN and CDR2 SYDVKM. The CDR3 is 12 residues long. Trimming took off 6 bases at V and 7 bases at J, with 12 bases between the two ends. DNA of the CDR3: TGTGCCAGCAGAGGAGGGACTCTTGGCTACACCTTC. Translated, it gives CASRGGTLGYTF.

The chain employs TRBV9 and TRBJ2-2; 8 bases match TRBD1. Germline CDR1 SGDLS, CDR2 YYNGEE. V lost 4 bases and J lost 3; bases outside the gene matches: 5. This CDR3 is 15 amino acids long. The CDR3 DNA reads TGTGCCAGCAGCCCGAGGACAGGGTACACCGGGGAGCTGTTTTTT. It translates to CASSPRTGYTGELFF. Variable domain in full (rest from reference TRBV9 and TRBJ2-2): DSGVTQTPKHLITATGQRVTLRCSPRSGDLSVYWYQQSLDQGLQFLIQYYNGEERAKGNILERFSAQQFPDLHSELNLSSLELGDSALYFCASSPRTGYTGELFFGEGSRLTVL.

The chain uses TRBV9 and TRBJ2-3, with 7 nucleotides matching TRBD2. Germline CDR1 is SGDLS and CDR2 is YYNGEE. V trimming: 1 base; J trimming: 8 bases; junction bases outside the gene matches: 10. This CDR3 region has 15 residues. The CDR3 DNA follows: TGTGCCAGCAGCGTATCGAGCGGGAATCCCCCTACGCAGTATTTT. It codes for CASSVSSGNPPTQYF.

CDR3 amino acids: CASRGDRENTEAFF. The DNA for the CDR3 is TGTGCCAGCAGGGGGGACAGGGAGAACACTGAAGCTTTCTTT. The chain recombines TRBV6-4 with TRBJ1-1; 9 bases fit TRBD1. Germline V gene lookup returns CDR1 MRHNA and CDR2 SNTAGT. Losses at the gene ends were 6 bases for V and 1 base for J; bases not matched to a gene: 3. This CDR3 is 14 amino acids long.

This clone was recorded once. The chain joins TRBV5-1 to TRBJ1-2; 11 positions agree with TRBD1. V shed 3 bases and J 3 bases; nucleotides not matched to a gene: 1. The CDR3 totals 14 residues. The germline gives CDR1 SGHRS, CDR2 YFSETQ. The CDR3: CASSWTGGDYGYTF. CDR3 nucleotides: TGCGCCAGCAGCTGGACAGGGGGCGACTATGGCTACACCTTC.

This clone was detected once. CDR3 in amino acids: CASSRSVFEAFF. CDR3 DNA sequence: TGTGCCAGCAGTCGGTCGGTATTTGAAGCTTTCTTT. The chain uses TRBV6-2 or TRBV6-3 and TRBJ1-1; D remains ambiguous. CDR1 and CDR2 (germline): MNHEY, SVGEGT. V lost 5 bases, J lost 7 bases, and 11 bases lay in between. This CDR3 has 12 amino acids.

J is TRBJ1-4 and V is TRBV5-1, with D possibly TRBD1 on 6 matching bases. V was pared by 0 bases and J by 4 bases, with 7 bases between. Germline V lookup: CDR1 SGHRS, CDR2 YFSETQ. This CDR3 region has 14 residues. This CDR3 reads CASSLGTVNEKLFF. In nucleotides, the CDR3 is TGCGCCAGCAGCTTGGGGACAGTTAATGAAAAACTGTTTTTT.

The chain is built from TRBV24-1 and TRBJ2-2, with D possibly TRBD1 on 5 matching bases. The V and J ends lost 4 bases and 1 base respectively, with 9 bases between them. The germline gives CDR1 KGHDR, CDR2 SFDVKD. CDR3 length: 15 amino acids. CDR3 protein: CATSDRQKNTGELFF. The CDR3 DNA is TGTGCCACCAGTGACAGACAGAAGAACACCGGGGAGCTGTTTTTT.

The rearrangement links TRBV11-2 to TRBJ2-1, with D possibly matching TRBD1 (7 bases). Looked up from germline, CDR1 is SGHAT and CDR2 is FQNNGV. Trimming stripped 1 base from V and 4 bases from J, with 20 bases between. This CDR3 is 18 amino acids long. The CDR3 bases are TGTGCCAGCAGCTTAGTTACGGGGGCAGGGGGGCATTACAATGAGCAGTTCTTC. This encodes CASSLVTGAGGHYNEQFF.

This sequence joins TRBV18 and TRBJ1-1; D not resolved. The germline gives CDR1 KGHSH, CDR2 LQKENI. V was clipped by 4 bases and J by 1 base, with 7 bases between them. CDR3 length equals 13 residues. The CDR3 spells CASSRTGNTEAFF. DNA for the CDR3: TGTGCCAGCTCACGGACTGGGAACACTGAAGCTTTCTTT.

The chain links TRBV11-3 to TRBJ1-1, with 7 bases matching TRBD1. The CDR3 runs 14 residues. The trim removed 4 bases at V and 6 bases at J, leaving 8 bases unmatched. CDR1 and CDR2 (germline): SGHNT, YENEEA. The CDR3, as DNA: TGTGCCAGCAGCTCAGGACAGGCCGGGGCTGAAGCTTTCTTT. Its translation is CASSSGQAGAEAFF. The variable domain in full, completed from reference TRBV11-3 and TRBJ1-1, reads EAGVVQSPRYKIIEKKQPVAFWCNPISGHNTLYWYLQNLGQGPELLIRYENEEAVDDSQLPKDRFSAERLKGVDSTLKIQPAELGDSAVYLCASSSGQAGAEAFFGQGTRLTVV.

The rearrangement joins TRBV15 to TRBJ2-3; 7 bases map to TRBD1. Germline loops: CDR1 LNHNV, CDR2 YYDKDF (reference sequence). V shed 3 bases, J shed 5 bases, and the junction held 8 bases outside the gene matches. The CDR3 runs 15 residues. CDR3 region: CATSSEDRTKDTQYF. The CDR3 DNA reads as TGTGCCACCAGCAGTGAGGACAGGACAAAAGATACGCAGTATTTT.

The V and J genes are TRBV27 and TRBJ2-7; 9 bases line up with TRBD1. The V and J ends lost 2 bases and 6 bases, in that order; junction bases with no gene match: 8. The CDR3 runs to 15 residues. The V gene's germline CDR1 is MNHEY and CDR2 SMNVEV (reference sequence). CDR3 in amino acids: CASSLGDRDSREQYF. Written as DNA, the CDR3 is TGTGCCAGCAGTTTAGGGGACAGGGATTCACGCGAGCAGTACTTC.

The CDR3: CASRPTTGGNEKLFF. CDR3 nucleotides: TGCGCCAGCAGGCCAACGACAGGGGGTAATGAAAAACTGTTTTTT. The chain is built from TRBV5-1 and TRBJ1-4; TRBD1 matches 9 bases. The CDR3 is 15 residues long. V shed 5 bases, J shed 4 bases, and the junction held 6 bases outside the gene matches. Germline CDR1 reads SGHRS; CDR2 reads YFSETQ.

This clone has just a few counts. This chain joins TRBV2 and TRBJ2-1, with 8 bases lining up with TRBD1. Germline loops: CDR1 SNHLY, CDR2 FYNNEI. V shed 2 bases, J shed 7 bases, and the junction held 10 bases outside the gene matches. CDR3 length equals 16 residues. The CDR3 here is CASSEYGTGRTNEQFF. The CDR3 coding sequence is TGTGCCAGCAGTGAATACGGGACAGGTAGGACTAATGAGCAGTTCTTC.

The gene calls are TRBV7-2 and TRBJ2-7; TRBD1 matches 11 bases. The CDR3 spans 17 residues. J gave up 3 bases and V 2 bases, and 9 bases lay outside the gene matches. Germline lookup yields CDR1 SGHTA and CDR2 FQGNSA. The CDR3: CASSLWIPGQGGYEQYF. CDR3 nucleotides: TGTGCCAGCAGCTTATGGATCCCGGGACAGGGGGGCTACGAGCAGTACTTC.

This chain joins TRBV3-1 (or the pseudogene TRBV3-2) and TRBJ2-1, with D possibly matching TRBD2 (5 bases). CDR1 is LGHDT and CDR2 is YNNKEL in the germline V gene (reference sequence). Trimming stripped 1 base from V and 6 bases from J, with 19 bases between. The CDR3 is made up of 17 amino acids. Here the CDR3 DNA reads TGTGCCAGCAGCCAAGTCAGGCCGGCTGCTCGGGGCAATGAGCAGTTCTTC. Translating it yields CASSQVRPAARGNEQFF.

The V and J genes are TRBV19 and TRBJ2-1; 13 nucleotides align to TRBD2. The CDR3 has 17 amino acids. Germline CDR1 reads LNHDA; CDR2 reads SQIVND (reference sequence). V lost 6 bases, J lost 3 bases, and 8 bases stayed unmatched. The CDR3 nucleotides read TGTGCCAGTAGCAGAGGGGGACTAGCGGGGAACTACAATGAGCAGTTCTTC. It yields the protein CASSRGGLAGNYNEQFF.

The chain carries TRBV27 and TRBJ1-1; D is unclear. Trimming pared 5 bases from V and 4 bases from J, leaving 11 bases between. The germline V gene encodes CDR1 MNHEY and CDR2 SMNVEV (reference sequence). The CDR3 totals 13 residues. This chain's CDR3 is CASSPSHSTEAFF. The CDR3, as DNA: TGTGCCAGCAGTCCCTCTCACAGCACTGAAGCTTTCTTT.

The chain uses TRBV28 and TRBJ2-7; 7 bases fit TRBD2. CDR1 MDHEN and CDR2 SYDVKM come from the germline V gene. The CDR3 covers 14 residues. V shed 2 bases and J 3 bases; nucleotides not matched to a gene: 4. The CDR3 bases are TGTGCCAGCAGTTTACAAGCTAGCGGCTACGAGCAGTACTTC. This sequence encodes CASSLQASGYEQYF.

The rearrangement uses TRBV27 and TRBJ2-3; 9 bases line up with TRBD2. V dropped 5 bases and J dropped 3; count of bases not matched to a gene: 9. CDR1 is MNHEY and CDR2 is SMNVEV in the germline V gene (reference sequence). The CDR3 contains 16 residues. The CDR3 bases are TGTGCCAGCAGTCCTGTACCTAGCGGGATTACAGATACGCAGTATTTT. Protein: CASSPVPSGITDTQYF.

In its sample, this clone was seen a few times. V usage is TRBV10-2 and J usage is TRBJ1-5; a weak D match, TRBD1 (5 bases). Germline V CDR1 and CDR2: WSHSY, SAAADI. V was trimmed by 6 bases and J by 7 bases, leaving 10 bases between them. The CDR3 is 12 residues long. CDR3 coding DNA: TGCGCCAGCAGGACCCAGGGCCAGCCCCAGCATTTT. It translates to CASRTQGQPQHF.

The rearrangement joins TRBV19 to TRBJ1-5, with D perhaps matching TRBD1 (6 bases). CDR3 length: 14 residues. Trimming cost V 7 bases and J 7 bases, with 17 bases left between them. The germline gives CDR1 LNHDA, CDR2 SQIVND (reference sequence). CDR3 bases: TGTGCCAGTAAGGGCAGGGGAGAAGAACAGCCCCAGCATTTT. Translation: CASKGRGEEQPQHF.